The sequence of this TCR beta chain was determined in a study of blood T cell repertoires in COVID-19. Participants had their cohort set by participant-reported clinical history. V lost 3 bases, J lost 5 bases, and 13 bases lay in between. The CDR3 contains 14 residues. Looked up from germline, CDR1 is KGHSH and CDR2 is LQKENI. TCRdb keeps only in-frame clones here, not all; method: immunoSEQ multiplex PCR. Seen here are more than 150,000 clones, 65% to 90% observed once, and the top ten hold 12%. The sample was PBMCs or T cells enriched from blood (not recorded which). The rearrangement uses TRBV18 and TRBJ2-5; no definite D call. This sequence was found in a man aged 35 to 55 who had recovered from COVID-19. The CDR3 here is CASSPGGLGETQYF. The CDR3 DNA sequence: TGTGCCAGCTCACCCGGTGGGCTTGGGGAGACCCAGTACTTC.